This T cell receptor (beta chain) comes out of a study of breast tumors, draining lymph nodes, adjacent tissues (dated by TCRdb to the mid-2010s). Broadly, across the study: The study compared TCR beta repertoires across tumor, adjacent nontumor tissue and axillary lymph nodes from breast cancer patients. In human breast cancer, the study set out to assess how tumor, surrounding tissue and draining lymph node repertoires relate to one another and whether T cells might be exchanged between them. What the authors observed across the whole study: The data were judged consistent with most tumor T cells deriving from the lymph node and then expanding within tumor tissue. Tumor T-cell repertoires showed less diversity than lymph node repertoires and more diversity than nontumor tissue repertoires, and tumor T-cell repertoires showed preferential V and J gene usage. The similarity between tumor and nontumor tissue repertoires was significantly greater in luminal-like breast cancer than in basal-like breast cancer. Rather than being directly demonstrated, the conclusion that tumor T cells originate in lymph nodes was presented as consistent with a hypothesis.

Reading the germline V gene (reference sequence) gives CDR1 DFQATT and CDR2 SNEGSKA. The V end loses 0 bases and the J end loses 5 bases, and a stretch of 13 bases separates them. The CDR3 starts with the cysteine, ends with the phenylalanine, and has 15 residues. Only CDR3 DNA is held: 45 bases, read in frame from base 1. TCRdb shows the sequencer as Illumina HiSeq 2000. TCR beta chain libraries were generated through multiplex PCR amplification. The amplified TCR beta chain products were analyzed by high-throughput sequencing. In-frame beta chains were kept once TCRdb had trimmed the public reads at Q25 with fastp and called clones with MiXCR. Here each entry gathers all rows of one CDR3 protein and keeps the most common genes and DNA. The sample table contains 160,000 or so distinct CDR3 sequences; only one count was recorded for roughly a third of them. The biggest ten clones account for about 4.1% of the sample.

The lymph node samples were taken from the axillary draining lymph nodes of breast cancer patients. A word on this clonotype: The clone's antigen remains unknown. Base qualities are missing; no much larger clone stands one base away.

The origin of this receptor is a female donor with breast cancer. Some clones in this sample may be carry-over from other donors' samples. Sequenced: axillary lymph node tissue. The chain is assembled from TRBV20-1 and TRBJ1-4; TRBD1 is a weak D gene call, 5 bases matching. This receptor has the CDR3 CSARDNRGTNEKLFF. In nucleotides, the sequence is TGCAGTGCTAGAGATAATAGGGGCACAAATGAAAAACTGTTTTTT.